This T cell receptor (beta chain) was retrieved from a study of identical twins. Germline V gene lookup returns CDR1 SGHDN and CDR2 FVKESK. The V and J ends lost 3 bases and 7 bases, in that order; junction bases with no gene match: 5. The length of the CDR3 is 16 residues. TCRdb itself ran the 5' RACE reads through MiXCR, one entry per CDR3 protein. The sample comprises some 1,600,000 distinct CDR3 sequences, 32% of which are singletons, and over 0.25% rests with the top ten. Study-level results: Insertions ran lower in abundant cord blood beta clonotypes, though not in memory repertoires. Model-predicted out-of-frame TCR alpha sharing fell below observed values in monozygotic twins.

In the case of this clonotype: Antigen unknown.

Sample: cord blood. The TCR was taken from a newborn girl in good health. V and J are TRBV14 and TRBJ2-1, with 14 positions matching TRBD2. The CDR3, as DNA: TGTGCCAGCAGCCAGGGACTAGCGGGAGTTCAGAATGAGCAGTTCTTC. Residues: CASSQGLAGVQNEQFF. Full variable domain (outside the CDR3, taken from reference TRBV14 and TRBJ2-1): EAGVTQFPSHSVIEKGQTVTLRCDPISGHDNLYWYRRVMGKEIKFLLHFVKESKQDESGMPNNRFLAERTGGTYSTLKVQPAELEDSGVYFCASSQGLAGVQNEQFFGPGTRLTVL.